This is a list of T cell receptor beta chains from one sample in a study of response to subunit inactivated influenza vaccine. Using its own MiXCR run on the RT-PCR reads, TCRdb lists one record per CDR3 protein. The sample lists more than 400,000 distinct CDR3 sequences, 9.5% to 13% occurring once. This material consisted of PBMCs from blood, taken roughly 46 days after vaccination. The receptors stem from a man in his fifties or sixties who received an inactivated influenza vaccine. Each CDR3 is given with its conserved first and last residue. A D gene is named only where the DNA matches it firmly. Rows may omit the clone size; those that give it use once, few, many or a size class.

DNA: TGTGCCAGCGGTAATGGATTGACTAGCGGCTTCTTC
CDR3: CASGNGLTSGFF
size: few
V: TRBV2
J: TRBJ2-1
D: TRBD2

DNA: TGTGCCAGCAGCCAAGAGGACGGTATGAACACTGAAGCTTTCTTT
CDR3: CASSQEDGMNTEAFF
size: few
V: TRBV4-2
J: TRBJ1-1
D: NA

DNA: TGTGCCAGCAGCCCAGGGAACGACGAGCAGTACTTC
CDR3: CASSPGNDEQYF
size: NA
V: TRBV7-9
J: TRBJ2-7
D: NA

DNA: TGCAGTGCTAGAGAAAACATACAGAGTACCTACTTC
CDR3: CSARENIQSTYF
size: few
V: TRBV20-1
J: TRBJ2-7
D: NA

DNA: TGTGCCAGCAGCTTAGATGTCACAGGGACACGCGAGCAGTACTTC
CDR3: CASSLDVTGTREQYF
size: NA
V: TRBV11-2
J: TRBJ2-7
D: NA

DNA: TGCAGTGCGGAGTTAGCCTACAGAGAAGCTTTCTTT
CDR3: CSAELAYREAFF
size: many
V: TRBV20-1
J: TRBJ1-1
D: NA

DNA: TGCGCCAGCAGCCCGGGGGGGTTTTCACCCCTCCACTTT
CDR3: CASSPGGFSPLHF
size: NA
V: TRBV5-1
J: TRBJ1-6
D: NA

DNA: TGTGCCAGCAGTTTTGCCAGCGGGGGAATCAACATTCAGTACTTC
CDR3: CASSFASGGINIQYF
size: few
V: TRBV12-3/TRBV12-4
J: TRBJ2-4
D: TRBD2

DNA: TGCAGTGCTAGGTGGGGACAGGGACCCGATACGCAGTATTTT
CDR3: CSARWGQGPDTQYF
size: many
V: TRBV20-1
J: TRBJ2-3
D: TRBD1

DNA: TGTGCCAGCAGCCAACGGCCCCGCGCCGGGGAGCTGTTTTTT
CDR3: CASSQRPRAGELFF
size: NA
V: TRBV4-2
J: TRBJ2-2
D: NA

DNA: TGTGCCAGCAGCCAAGACGCCCTATACAGGGGAGGCTACACCTTC
CDR3: CASSQDALYRGGYTF
size: few
V: TRBV7-9
J: TRBJ1-2
D: TRBD1

DNA: TGTGCCAGCAGTCTGAGGGAAGCCAGCTACGAGCAGTACTTC
CDR3: CASSLREASYEQYF
size: many
V: TRBV27
J: TRBJ2-7
D: NA

DNA: TGTGCCAGCAGCGTAGGGGACCTTGAGCAGTTCTTC
CDR3: CASSVGDLEQFF
size: NA
V: TRBV9
J: TRBJ2-1
D: NA

DNA: TGCAGTGCGGCGGGGGGATCCCAAGAGACCCAGTACTTC
CDR3: CSAAGGSQETQYF
size: NA
V: TRBV20-1
J: TRBJ2-5
D: TRBD2

DNA: TGTGCCAGCAGTTACCTGGGCCTAGGACCAGATACGCAGTATTTT
CDR3: CASSYLGLGPDTQYF
size: NA
V: TRBV6-5
J: TRBJ2-3
D: NA

DNA: TGTGCCAGCAGCCAAGATTGGACCTCCACCGGGGAGCTGTTTTTT
CDR3: CASSQDWTSTGELFF
size: NA
V: TRBV4-2
J: TRBJ2-2
D: NA

DNA: TGTGCCAGCAGCTCAATAAGAGACTGGACTAGCGGGAGGTTGGTCGGGGAGCTGTTTTTT
CDR3: CASSSIRDWTSGRLVGELFF
size: NA
V: TRBV7-8
J: TRBJ2-2
D: TRBD2

DNA: TGTGCCAGCAGTACGGAATTACGAAGAGGACAGGAGAAGCAGTACTTC
CDR3: CASSTELRRGQEKQYF
size: NA
V: TRBV6-2/TRBV6-3
J: TRBJ2-7
D: TRBD1

DNA: TGCGCCAGCAGCACGGGACAGGGGGTTGAAGCTTTCTTT
CDR3: CASSTGQGVEAFF
size: few
V: TRBV5-1
J: TRBJ1-1
D: TRBD1

DNA: TGTGCCAGCAGCTCGAATCCGGAGAATGAGCAGTTCTTC
CDR3: CASSSNPENEQFF
size: NA
V: TRBV7-6
J: TRBJ2-1
D: NA

DNA: TGTGCCATCACAAAGGAGAGCTCCTACGAGCAGTACTTC
CDR3: CAITKESSYEQYF
size: NA
V: TRBV10-3
J: TRBJ2-7
D: NA

DNA: TGCGCCAGCAGCTTGAAGCTGGGGGGGGCCCCCTACGAGCAGTACTTC
CDR3: CASSLKLGGAPYEQYF
size: few
V: TRBV5-1
J: TRBJ2-7
D: NA

DNA: TGCAGTGCCGGGACAGCTAACACCGGGGAGCTGTTTTTT
CDR3: CSAGTANTGELFF
size: NA
V: TRBV20-1
J: TRBJ2-2
D: TRBD1

DNA: TGTGCCAGCAGCTTCTCCACGGGACTAGGCACAGATACGCAGTATTTT
CDR3: CASSFSTGLGTDTQYF
size: many
V: TRBV11-2
J: TRBJ2-3
D: TRBD2

DNA: TGTGCCAGCAGCTTATTACCTCGGACAGGGGCCCTTAGCTCCTACAATGAGCAGTTCTTC
CDR3: CASSLLPRTGALSSYNEQFF
size: few
V: TRBV7-3
J: TRBJ2-1
D: TRBD1

DNA: TGCAGTGCGGTTCCGGGACAGGGGGCTCTGCAGACCCAGTACTTC
CDR3: CSAVPGQGALQTQYF
size: NA
V: TRBV20-1
J: TRBJ2-5
D: TRBD1

DNA: TGTGCCAGCAGCTTATCTGGACTAGCGCAAACAGATACGCAGTATTTT
CDR3: CASSLSGLAQTDTQYF
size: few
V: TRBV7-2
J: TRBJ2-3
D: TRBD2

DNA: TGTGCCATCAGCGATCGTGGGGGGTCCTACGAGCAGTACTTC
CDR3: CAISDRGGSYEQYF
size: few
V: TRBV10-3
J: TRBJ2-7
D: NA

DNA: TGTGCCAGTAGCGGCGGACTAGCGGGCTCCTACGAGCAGTACTTC
CDR3: CASSGGLAGSYEQYF
size: few
V: TRBV6-1
J: TRBJ2-7
D: TRBD2

DNA: TGTGCCAGCAGTTACTCCGCCGGGGTTGGGCCCCAGCATTTT
CDR3: CASSYSAGVGPQHF
size: NA
V: TRBV6-2/TRBV6-3
J: TRBJ1-5
D: NA

DNA: TGTGCCAGCAGCTTGGTTGGATCTCGTGAGCAGTACTTC
CDR3: CASSLVGSREQYF
size: many
V: TRBV7-2
J: TRBJ2-7
D: NA

DNA: TGTGCCATCAGTGAGCCCCACCCGGGACGCTCCTACGAGCAGTACTTC
CDR3: CAISEPHPGRSYEQYF
size: few
V: TRBV10-3
J: TRBJ2-7
D: NA

DNA: TGCAGCGTTGAAGAGGGCTCCTACGAGCAGTACTTC
CDR3: CSVEEGSYEQYF
size: many
V: TRBV29-1
J: TRBJ2-7
D: NA

DNA: TGTGCCAGCAGTTTTTTTGGGGGGAGGGACGAGCAGTACTTC
CDR3: CASSFFGGRDEQYF
size: once
V: TRBV12-3/TRBV12-4
J: TRBJ2-7
D: TRBD2

DNA: TGTGCCAGCAGCTACGGGGACTATAATGAAAAACTGTTTTTT
CDR3: CASSYGDYNEKLFF
size: few
V: TRBV7-2
J: TRBJ1-4
D: NA

DNA: TGTGCCAGCAGTTCACCAGGGGCCACTGAAGCTTTCTTT
CDR3: CASSSPGATEAFF
size: NA
V: TRBV28
J: TRBJ1-1
D: NA

DNA: TGTGCCAGCAGTCCGCGGCCGGTTGAGAACAATGAGCAGTTCTTC
CDR3: CASSPRPVENNEQFF
size: few
V: TRBV12-3/TRBV12-4
J: TRBJ2-1
D: NA

DNA: TGCGCCAGCTCTCGGGACAGGGGAATTTCTGAAGCTTTCTTT
CDR3: CASSRDRGISEAFF
size: few
V: TRBV10-2
J: TRBJ1-1
D: TRBD1

DNA: TGTGCCATCTTGGGACTCGACACAGATACGCAGTATTTT
CDR3: CAILGLDTDTQYF
size: many
V: TRBV10-3
J: TRBJ2-3
D: NA

DNA: TGTGCCAGCAGTTTTGACAGGGGGCACGAGCAGTACTTC
CDR3: CASSFDRGHEQYF
size: NA
V: TRBV28
J: TRBJ2-7
D: TRBD1

DNA: TGTGCCATCAGTGCTCAAGGGACTAGCGGGAGATGGGATGAGCAGTTCTTC
CDR3: CAISAQGTSGRWDEQFF
size: many
V: TRBV10-3
J: TRBJ2-1
D: TRBD2

DNA: TGCAGTGCACGACCGACAGGGTGGTACACAGATACGCAGTATTTT
CDR3: CSARPTGWYTDTQYF
size: NA
V: TRBV20-1
J: TRBJ2-3
D: TRBD1

DNA: TGTGCCAGCAGTTATCGACTAGCGGGAGGAACCGGGGAGCTGTTTTTT
CDR3: CASSYRLAGGTGELFF
size: few
V: TRBV12-3/TRBV12-4
J: TRBJ2-2
D: TRBD2

DNA: TGTGCCAGCAGCCTCCAGGGGGGGCCGAAATACACTGAAGCTTTCTTT
CDR3: CASSLQGGPKYTEAFF
size: NA
V: TRBV28
J: TRBJ1-1
D: TRBD1

DNA: TGTGCCAGCAGTGACCAGACTTTCACCGGGGAGCTGTTTTTT
CDR3: CASSDQTFTGELFF
size: few
V: TRBV6-4
J: TRBJ2-2
D: NA

DNA: TGCAGTGCGGCGGGACTAGCGGGAAAGGTCAATGAGCAGTTCTTC
CDR3: CSAAGLAGKVNEQFF
size: few
V: TRBV20-1
J: TRBJ2-1
D: TRBD2

DNA: TGTGCCAGCAGCTCCGCGGGACAGAACACTGAAGCTTTCTTT
CDR3: CASSSAGQNTEAFF
size: few
V: TRBV7-6
J: TRBJ1-1
D: NA

DNA: TGCAGTGCTAGACCCTCACTAGCGGGGGGGTTCGCGTCGGGTAGCTCCTACAATGAGCAGTTCTTC
CDR3: CSARPSLAGGFASGSSYNEQFF
size: NA
V: TRBV20-1
J: TRBJ2-1
D: TRBD2

DNA: TGCGCCAGCAGCCCTGATCCCCAGGGGGCATCCGATGAGCAGTTCTTC
CDR3: CASSPDPQGASDEQFF
size: few
V: TRBV5-1
J: TRBJ2-1
D: TRBD1

DNA: TGTGCCAGCAGCGTAGTGGGCAGCGACGAGCAGTACTTC
CDR3: CASSVVGSDEQYF
size: NA
V: TRBV9
J: TRBJ2-7
D: NA

DNA: TGCAGTGCTATCCCAGGGGGCGACTCTGGAAACACCATATATTTT
CDR3: CSAIPGGDSGNTIYF
size: few
V: TRBV20-1
J: TRBJ1-3
D: TRBD1

DNA: TGTGCCAGCAGTTCCTCGTATGGGAGCACAGATACGCAGTATTTT
CDR3: CASSSSYGSTDTQYF
size: few
V: TRBV12-3/TRBV12-4
J: TRBJ2-3
D: NA

DNA: TGTGCCAGTAGTTCTTGGACTAGTAACGGGGAGCTGTTTTTT
CDR3: CASSSWTSNGELFF
size: NA
V: TRBV19
J: TRBJ2-2
D: TRBD2

DNA: TGTGCCAGCAGCTTGCGAGACGGGATCTATGGCTACACCTTC
CDR3: CASSLRDGIYGYTF
size: NA
V: TRBV5-5
J: TRBJ1-2
D: NA

DNA: TGTGCCAGCAGCTGGAGGGGAGCGGGAGGTAGGAACGAGCAGTACTTC
CDR3: CASSWRGAGGRNEQYF
size: many
V: TRBV7-2
J: TRBJ2-7
D: TRBD2